This TCR beta chain was identified during a study of beta chain features in type 1 diabetes. Study-level background: Healthy donors and patients had similar age, gender and cell yields. Study results and caveats: In cDNA sequencing, cells with high TCR expression could be over-represented.

This clone was seen a handful of times. Its antigen is as yet unknown. The entirety of the isolated RNA underwent reverse transcription, so expressed TCRB transcripts were sequenced. TCRdb keeps only in-frame clones here, not all; method: immunoSEQ multiplex PCR. The sample lists about 220,000 clones; 11% were seen once. The CDR3 spans 14 residues. The germline V gene encodes CDR1 SGHRS and CDR2 YFSETQ. The origin of this receptor is a man younger than 35 in good health. This sequence joins TRBV5-1 and TRBJ2-5; D may be TRBD1 or TRBD2 (5 bases each). Judging by the DNA end, TRBJ2-7 fits better; the J call may be wrong. Sequencing input: central memory CD4+ T cells from blood. The CDR3 coding sequence is TGCGCCAGCAGCTTGTCGGGGCCCTCCTACGAGCAGTACTTC. It specifies CASSLSGPSYEQYF.